Each of the 17 T cell receptor beta chains below was sequenced from the same sample in a study of CD8 T cells in ankylosing spondylitis. Overall study findings and caveats: What appeared characteristic of ankylosing spondylitis blood was a TCR beta motif of eight or nine highly homologous variants.

TCRdb fed the 5' RACE reads into MiXCR, producing one record per CDR3 protein. Among around 770,000 distinct CDR3 sequences listed, about 12% were seen once. Their recognized antigens are unknown. The sample consisted of blood, either unsorted or a sorted T cell fraction (not recorded which). These receptors originate from a male donor with ankylosing spondylitis.

V gene TRBV11-2 combines with J gene TRBJ2-6; D call uncertain. The germline V gene encodes CDR1 SGHAT and CDR2 FQNNGV. Between the trimmed V and J ends, which lost 6 bases and 2 bases, there was a span of 8 bases. The CDR3 consists of 14 residues. CDR3: CASRRLAGANVLTF. The CDR3 DNA reads as TGTGCCAGCAGACGACTCGCTGGGGCCAACGTCCTGACTTTC.

The CDR3 DNA is TGTGCCAACAGCCGGGACAGGGAAAACATTCAGTACTTC. Translated: CANSRDRENIQYF. The chain carries TRBV10-3 and TRBJ2-4; 9 nucleotides agree with TRBD1. CDR1 and CDR2 from the germline V gene are ENHRY and SYGVKD. V was clipped by 10 bases and J by 5 bases; unmatched bases: 6. The CDR3 has 13 residues.

This clonotype has only a few counts. The rearrangement joins TRBV7-9 to TRBJ2-1; either TRBD1 or TRBD2 may supply D (5 bases each). The V and J ends lost 5 bases and 10 bases respectively, with 15 bases between them. Germline V lookup: CDR1 SEHNR, CDR2 FQNEAQ (reference sequence). The CDR3 loop spans 13 amino acids. CDR3 bases: TGTGCCAGCAGCCGTATGGGACGGCTGGAGCAGTTCTTC. This codes for CASSRMGRLEQFF. The whole variable domain, filled in from reference TRBV7-9 and TRBJ2-1, reads DTGVSQNPRHKITKRGQNVTFRCDPISEHNRLYWYRQTLGQGPEFLTYFQNEAQLEKSRLLSDRFSAERPKGSFSTLEIQRTEQGDSAMYLCASSRMGRLEQFFGPGTRLTVL.

The rearrangement links TRBV7-8 to TRBJ1-1; maybe TRBD1 (5 bases). CDR3 length: 12 residues. V lost 2 bases to trimming and J lost 8 bases, with 9 bases between them. Germline V CDR1 and CDR2: SGHVS, FQNEAQ. In nucleotides, the CDR3 is TGTGCCAGCAGCTTACGGACAAAAGAAGCTTTCTTT. This sequence encodes CASSLRTKEAFF. Drawing the rest from reference TRBV7-8 and TRBJ1-1, the complete variable domain is GAGVSQSPRYKVAKRGQDVALRCDPISGHVSLFWYQQALGQGPEFLTYFQNEAQLDKSGLPSDRFFAERPEGSVSTLKIQRTQQEDSAVYLCASSLRTKEAFFGQGTRLTVV.

The gene calls are TRBV28 and TRBJ2-7, with D tentatively TRBD1 (5 bases). V was pared by 5 bases and J by 2 bases, with 13 bases between. The CDR3 loop spans 14 amino acids. CDR1 MDHEN and CDR2 SYDVKM come from the germline V gene. Here the CDR3 reads CASSTNRSPYEQYF. CDR3 sequence (DNA): TGTGCCAGCAGTACCAACAGGTCCCCCTACGAGCAGTACTTC.

The rearrangement links TRBV4-2 to TRBJ2-4, with TRBD2 matching over 10 bases. The length of the CDR3 is 16 residues. Germline CDR1 is LGHNA and CDR2 is YNFKEQ. Germline trimming cut 3 bases from V and 2 bases from J; bases unmatched to any gene: 4. DNA of the CDR3: TGTGCCAGCAGCCAGCTAGCGGGAGTTCCCAAAAACATTCAGTACTTC. It encodes CASSQLAGVPKNIQYF.

This clonotype was detected a few times. The chain uses TRBV4-2 and TRBJ1-1; D gene ambiguous. The V gene lost 1 base and the J gene lost 2 bases, with 11 bases spanning the gap. The CDR3 is 15 amino acids. The germline V gene encodes CDR1 LGHNA and CDR2 YNFKEQ. CDR3 protein: CASSQVVGRNTEAFF. The DNA for the CDR3 is TGTGCCAGCAGCCAAGTAGTTGGCAGAAACACTGAAGCTTTCTTT.

The rearrangement links TRBV19 to TRBJ2-1; TRBD2 aligns across 15 bases. The trim removed 5 bases at V and 10 bases at J, leaving 3 bases unmatched. The CDR3 length is 14 residues. The germline gives CDR1 LNHDA, CDR2 SQIVND (reference sequence). CDR3: CASSAGLAGGEQFF. CDR3 DNA sequence: TGTGCCAGTAGTGCGGGACTAGCGGGGGGAGAGCAGTTCTTC.

This clonotype was counted a few times. The chain carries TRBV7-6 and TRBJ1-1; TRBD1 agrees at 12 bases. V shed 5 bases and J 5 bases; nucleotides not matched to a gene: 9. This CDR3 contains 16 residues. In germline, CDR1 is SGHVS, CDR2 FNYEAQ. The CDR3 DNA reads TGTGCCAGCAGCCACGGGACAGGGGGCGTAAAGACTGAAGCTTTCTTT. It translates to CASSHGTGGVKTEAFF.

The chain carries TRBV9 and TRBJ1-1; the D is unclear. The CDR3 has 13 residues. Trimming cost V 3 bases and J 0 bases, with 6 bases left between them. CDR1 is SGDLS and CDR2 is YYNGEE in the germline V gene. The CDR3 here is CASSEALNTEAFF. In nucleotides, the CDR3 is TGTGCCAGCAGCGAAGCTTTGAACACTGAAGCTTTCTTT.

The table lists this clonotype with a few counts. This rearrangement joins TRBV5-1 to TRBJ1-1, with 9 bases lining up with TRBD1. CDR1 and CDR2 from the germline V gene are SGHRS and YFSETQ. V lost 0 bases to trimming and J lost 0 bases; unmatched junction nucleotides: 3. The CDR3 is made up of 16 amino acids. The CDR3 nucleotides read TGCGCCAGCAGCTTGGGACAGGGGGGGCTGAACACTGAAGCTTTCTTT. Amino acid sequence: CASSLGQGGLNTEAFF.

The rearrangement links TRBV9 to TRBJ2-7; D possibly corresponds to TRBD2 (6 bases). CDR1 and CDR2 (germline): SGDLS, YYNGEE. The CDR3 runs 15 residues. Deletions cut 2 bases from V and 9 bases from J, with 21 bases between. As DNA, the CDR3 is TGTGCCAGCAGCGTTGACCGGGACTGGTATTCTTTGCAGTACTTC. Its protein is CASSVDRDWYSLQYF.

There are a few counts of this clonotype. The chain uses TRBV18 and TRBJ2-6; D is undetermined. Per germline, CDR1 KGHSH and CDR2 LQKENI. The CDR3 sequence is 16 residues long. Between the trimmed V and J ends, which lost 3 bases and 0 bases, there was a span of 9 bases. As DNA, the CDR3 is TGTGCCAGCTCACCGCCCTGGGGCTCTGGGGCCAACGTCCTGACTTTC. Translated, it gives CASSPPWGSGANVLTF. Combining the CDR3 with reference TRBV18 and TRBJ2-6 gives the whole variable domain NAGVMQNPRHLVRRRGQEARLRCSPMKGHSHVYWYRQLPEEGLKFMVYLQKENIIDESGMPKERFSAEFPKEGPSILRIQQVVRGDSAAYFCASSPPWGSGANVLTFGAGSRLTVL.

The table lists this clonotype with a few counts. The chain combines TRBV20-1 with TRBJ1-2; D ambiguous. Germline V gene data show CDR1 as DFQATT and CDR2 as SNEGSKA (reference sequence). V was pared by 3 bases and J by 2 bases, with 10 bases between. The CDR3 covers 13 residues. CDR3: CSARVPKNYGYTF. CDR3 nucleotide sequence: TGCAGTGCTAGGGTACCTAAAAACTATGGCTACACCTTC.

This clonotype came up a few times. The chain joins TRBV18 to TRBJ2-3; 7 bases match TRBD1. The CDR3 is made up of 16 amino acids. J gave up 4 bases and V 0 bases, and 7 bases lay outside the gene matches. Per the germline V gene, CDR1 is KGHSH and CDR2 is LQKENI. CDR3 nucleotides: TGTGCCAGCTCACCACCCGGGACAGCACAGGCAGATACGCAGTATTTT. Translating it yields CASSPPGTAQADTQYF. Filled out from reference TRBV18 and TRBJ2-3, the complete variable domain reads NAGVMQNPRHLVRRRGQEARLRCSPMKGHSHVYWYRQLPEEGLKFMVYLQKENIIDESGMPKERFSAEFPKEGPSILRIQQVVRGDSAAYFCASSPPGTAQADTQYFGPGTRLTVL.

V and J are TRBV25-1 and TRBJ1-2; D gene ambiguous. Between the trimmed V and J ends, which lost 1 base and 6 bases, there was a span of 6 bases. Germline V lookup: CDR1 MGHDK, CDR2 SYGVNS. The CDR3 sequence is 12 residues long. CDR3 protein: CASSESWDGYTF. In nucleotides, the CDR3 is TGTGCCAGCAGTGAATCGTGGGATGGCTACACCTTC.

Ten or more counts support this clonotype. The rearrangement joins TRBV7-2 to TRBJ2-7, with 10 bases that match TRBD2. The CDR3 is made up of 15 amino acids. The junction had 5 bases not matched to a gene; V was cut back by 2 bases and J by 4 bases. The germline V gene encodes CDR1 SGHTA and CDR2 FQGNSA. CDR3 bases: TGTGCCAGCAGCTTATTTGCTAGCGGGGGATACGAGCAGTACTTC. It encodes CASSLFASGGYEQYF.